A selection of T cell receptor beta chains follows, all from one sample in a study of read filtering for tumor transcriptome and immune sequencing. Each CDR3 protein gets one entry after TCRdb re-called the reads with MiXCR. Seen here are roughly 130,000 distinct CDR3 sequences, about an eighth observed once, and the top ten hold roughly 11%. Sequencing was performed on a population of CD138-negative cells sorted from bone marrow. Receptor source: a donor at least 40 years old with multiple myeloma. The CDR3 runs from the conserved cysteine through the conserved F or W. The D gene is left open where the match is weak. For some rows the clone size is stated as once, few or many, or as a class when expanded; others skip it.

TRBJ2-3	NA	TRBV9	NA	TGTGCCAGCAGCGTAGACCAATCTAGCACAGATACGCAGTATTTT	CASSVDQSSTDTQYF
TRBJ1-5	many	TRBV12-3/TRBV12-4	NA	TGTGCCAGCAGCCCCGGCGGAGCCCAGCATTTT	CASSPGGAQHF
TRBJ2-1	NA	TRBV9	NA	TGTGCCAGCAGCTCAGGGGAAACGGGCGGGCCCTACAATGACCAGTTCTTC	CASSSGETGGPYNDQFF
TRBJ1-5	many	TRBV7-9	NA	TGTGCCAGCAGCTTAGCCACCAATCAGCCCCAGCATTTT	CASSLATNQPQHF
TRBJ2-3	many	TRBV3-1	NA	TGTGCCAGCAGCCAAGATCTGGGCGATCCTAGCACAGATACGCAGTATTTT	CASSQDLGDPSTDTQYF
TRBJ2-1	many	TRBV7-7	NA	TGTGCTAGCAGCTTGGACAGGACTAGCCATGAGCAGTTCTTC	CASSLDRTSHEQFF
TRBJ1-4	many	TRBV20-1	TRBD1	TGCAGTGCTAGAGATGGGGGGACAGGGGTGGAAAAACTGTTTTTT	CSARDGGTGVEKLFF
TRBJ1-2	once	TRBV6-5	NA	TGTGCCAGCAGTTCGGGCGGGGGGGAGAGCTATGGCTACACCTTC	CASSSGGGESYGYTF
TRBJ1-5	many	TRBV20-1	NA	TGCAGTGCTCAAGCCTCGGAGCCCCAGCATTTT	CSAQASEPQHF
TRBJ2-5	many	TRBV7-2	NA	TGTGCCAGCAGCCGGGACTTTCAAGAGACCCAGTACTTC	CASSRDFQETQYF
TRBJ2-2	many	TRBV19	TRBD1	TGTGCCAGTAGTAAGACAGGGGGCACCGGGGAGCTGTTTTTT	CASSKTGGTGELFF
TRBJ2-7	few	TRBV10-3	TRBD2	TGTGCCATCAGTGGTGGACTAGCGGGACACTACGAGCAGTACTTC	CAISGGLAGHYEQYF
TRBJ2-1	many	TRBV6-2/TRBV6-3	TRBD2	TGTGCCAGCAGTTACAGTAGCGGGAGGGAGGAGAATGAGCAGTTCTTC	CASSYSSGREENEQFF
TRBJ2-7	few	TRBV7-3	TRBD2	TGTGCCAGCTCCCTCTTTAGCGGGACCGGCTACGAGCAGTACTTC	CASSLFSGTGYEQYF
TRBJ2-7	many	TRBV7-8	TRBD2	TGTGCCAGCAGCTCCCGTACTAGCGGGGTGGCCTACGAGCAGTACTTC	CASSSRTSGVAYEQYF
TRBJ2-3	few	TRBV7-2	NA	TGTGCCAGCAGCCGCCCGGGAGATACGCAGTATTTT	CASSRPGDTQYF
TRBJ1-6	many	TRBV27	NA	TGTGCCAGCAGTTTACAGGAACGTAATTCACCCCTCCACTTT	CASSLQERNSPLHF
TRBJ2-1	many	TRBV19	TRBD2	TGTGCCAGTAGACGCACCGGGACTAGCGGGACTGGAGAGCAGTTCTTC	CASRRTGTSGTGEQFF
TRBJ1-6	NA	TRBV6-1	NA	TGTGCCAGCAGCCCCGTTGTGGGGCTAAGTAATTCACCCCTCCACTTT	CASSPVVGLSNSPLHF
TRBJ2-1	many	TRBV30	TRBD1	TGTGCCTGGAGTCTCGGGACAGGGGACAATGAGCAGTTCTTC	CAWSLGTGDNEQFF
TRBJ2-1	many	TRBV19	TRBD1	TGTGCCAGTAGTATTCCGGGACAGGGCGGCGATGAGCAGTTCTTC	CASSIPGQGGDEQFF
TRBJ2-1	many	TRBV24-1	TRBD2	TGTGCCACCGGTCGAAGGCTAGCGGGTCCTGTTAGCTCCTACAATGAGCAGTTCTTC	CATGRRLAGPVSSYNEQFF
TRBJ1-5	few	TRBV6-2/TRBV6-3	NA	TGTGCCAGCAGTTACTCCCGACTACCCAAAACCGGTCAGCCCCAGCATTTT	CASSYSRLPKTGQPQHF
TRBJ2-1	NA	TRBV19	TRBD1	TGTGCCAGTACCCTGGGACAGGGACTTCTCAATGAGCAGTTCTTC	CASTLGQGLLNEQFF
TRBJ1-1	NA	TRBV14	NA	TGTGCCAGCAGCCAAGTGGCCGGGGTTGAAGCTTTCTTT	CASSQVAGVEAFF
TRBJ1-4	many	TRBV7-9	NA	TGTGCCAGCAGCGCTCCCAAGGGATGGGGGCGCGGTGAAAAACTGTTTTTT	CASSAPKGWGRGEKLFF
TRBJ2-5	many	TRBV6-6	TRBD1	TGTGCCAGCAGTCCCATCGGGTGGACAGGGGAAGTGACCCAGTACTTC	CASSPIGWTGEVTQYF
TRBJ2-1	many	TRBV10-1	TRBD2	TGCGCCAGCAGTGGGAGCGGGAGTTTCCGAAATGAGCAGTTCTTC	CASSGSGSFRNEQFF
TRBJ1-5	many	TRBV12-3/TRBV12-4	NA	TGTGCCAGCAGGAGTGGTGGGGCCTTTCATCAGCCCCAGCATTTT	CASRSGGAFHQPQHF
TRBJ2-2	many	TRBV7-2	NA	TGTGCCAGCAGCTTAGGGGCCACAACCGGGGAGCTGTTTTTT	CASSLGATTGELFF
TRBJ2-3	many	TRBV7-8	NA	TGTGCCAGCAGCCCCACCCTCGTTAGCGAGGGGACAGATACGCAGTATTTT	CASSPTLVSEGTDTQYF
TRBJ2-2	NA	TRBV29-1	TRBD2	TGCAGCGTTGGTGGGACTAGGACGAACACCGGGGAGCTGTTTTTT	CSVGGTRTNTGELFF
TRBJ1-3	NA	TRBV4-2	NA	TGTGCCAGCAGCCAAGAATCTTTGCGGGGACCCTCTGGAAACACCATATATTTT	CASSQESLRGPSGNTIYF
TRBJ2-7	many	TRBV14	NA	TGTGCCAGCAGCCGGAGTAGGGGCGTACGAAACGAGCAGTACTTC	CASSRSRGVRNEQYF
TRBJ2-7	many	TRBV7-9	TRBD1	TGTGCCAGCAGCCCACGGACAGGGGTAGGGGCCGAGCAGTACTTC	CASSPRTGVGAEQYF
TRBJ1-5	many	TRBV5-1	NA	TGCGCCAGCAGCTTGACAGGGTGGGTCGGTCAGCCCCAGCATTTT	CASSLTGWVGQPQHF
TRBJ2-1	many	TRBV28	NA	TGTGCCAGCACTTTCGGGAATGAGCAGTTCTTC	CASTFGNEQFF
TRBJ2-1	many	TRBV10-3	NA	TGTGCCATCAGGAGCCCCGAGTACAATGAGCAGTTCTTC	CAIRSPEYNEQFF
TRBJ1-2	NA	TRBV6-2/TRBV6-3	NA	TGTGCCAGCAGTTACTTGGAACGAGCAGGCTACACCTTC	CASSYLERAGYTF
TRBJ2-6	many	TRBV3-1	NA	TGTGCCAGCAGCCTGTATGGCTCTGGGGCCAACGTCCTGACTTTC	CASSLYGSGANVLTF
TRBJ2-3	many	TRBV20-1	TRBD2	TGCAGTGCTTATCTAGCGGGAACAGATACGCAGTATTTT	CSAYLAGTDTQYF
TRBJ2-5	many	TRBV5-1	TRBD1	TGCGCCAGCAGCAACGGACAGGAACAAGAGACCCAGTACTTC	CASSNGQEQETQYF
TRBJ1-4	many	TRBV5-1	NA	TGCGCCAGCAGCTTGGTTTCCGGAACTAATGAAAAACTGTTTTTT	CASSLVSGTNEKLFF
TRBJ2-2	NA	TRBV5-1	NA	TGCGCCAGCAGCTTGTTGGGGGGTTCCGCCGGGGAGCTGTTTTTT	CASSLLGGSAGELFF
TRBJ2-3	many	TRBV24-1	TRBD2	TGTGCCACCAGTGATCAGACTAGCGGGAGTCCAGATACGCAGTATTTT	CATSDQTSGSPDTQYF
TRBJ1-5	many	TRBV19	NA	TGTGCCAGTAACCCCACAGGGAAGATGCAGCCCCAGCATTTT	CASNPTGKMQPQHF
TRBJ1-1	few	TRBV30	NA	TGTGCCTGGATCCGGGGAAGTCAGATCACTGAAGCTTTCTTT	CAWIRGSQITEAFF
TRBJ1-2	NA	TRBV5-1	TRBD1	TGCGCCAGCAGCTTGGCCGGGACAGCCTATGGCTACACCTTC	CASSLAGTAYGYTF
TRBJ2-6	few	TRBV19	NA	TGTGCCAGACCCACGGACAATCCTGGGGCCAACGTCCTGACTTTC	CARPTDNPGANVLTF
TRBJ1-2	NA	TRBV20-1	TRBD1	TGCAGTGCCCCAGGGGGCACGGACTATGGCTACGCCTTC	CSAPGGTDYGYAF
TRBJ1-6	few	TRBV5-1	NA	TGCGCCAGCAGCGGGTGGAGGGATTCACCCCTCCACTTT	CASSGWRDSPLHF
TRBJ2-3	many	TRBV20-1	NA	TGCAGTGCTAGCACAGGCACAGATATGCAGTATTTT	CSASTGTDMQYF
TRBJ2-5	many	TRBV20-1	NA	TGCAGTGCTAGAGTCCTTAGGGAGACCCAGTACTTC	CSARVLRETQYF
TRBJ2-3	many	TRBV28	NA	TGTGCCAGCAGTTTAGGGACGGGACACACAGATACGCAGTATTTT	CASSLGTGHTDTQYF
TRBJ1-1	NA	TRBV29-1	NA	TGCAGCGTCGAAGGGGAGGGCACTGAAGCTTTCTTT	CSVEGEGTEAFF